Presented here are 2 T cell receptor beta chains from one specimen sequenced in a study of shared clonotypes between healthy human individuals. The protocol was immunoSEQ multiplex PCR, while the TCRdb copy is restricted to in-frame clones and leaves out a portion. This table holds 2 million to 2.5 million clones, about 95% found once. Only CD45RO-negative cells positively selected for CCR7 counted as naive CD8 cells, so terminally differentiated effector memory CD45RA+ cells were excluded. The source material was naive CD8+ T cells sorted from blood. All receptors come from a man aged 18 to 29 in good health.

The CDR3 is CASSLRQSSSYNEQFF. For the CDR3, the DNA is TGTGCCAGCAGCTTAAGACAGAGTAGCTCCTACAATGAGCAGTTCTTC. The chain links TRBV7-9 to TRBJ2-1; D perhaps matches TRBD1 (5 bases). V gave up 2 bases and J gave up 0 bases, with 11 bases separating them. CDR3 length equals 16 residues. The germline CDR1 and CDR2 sequences are SEHNR and FQNEAQ (reference sequence). Full variable domain (rest looked up from reference TRBV7-9 and TRBJ2-1): DTGVSQNPRHKITKRGQNVTFRCDPISEHNRLYWYRQTLGQGPEFLTYFQNEAQLEKSRLLSDRFSAERPKGSFSTLEIQRTEQGDSAMYLCASSLRQSSSYNEQFFGPGTRLTVL.

This chain joins TRBV4-1 and TRBJ2-1; 7 bases are a match to TRBD2. Germline CDR1 is MGHRA and CDR2 is YSYEKL. The CDR3 is 16 residues long. V trimming: 3 bases; J trimming: 4 bases; junction bases outside the gene matches: 9. Written as DNA, the CDR3 is TGCGCCAGCAGCCATCCGATAGCGGGCCATTACAATGAGCAGTTCTTC. Protein: CASSHPIAGHYNEQFF.